This is a list of T cell receptor beta chains from one sample in a study of T cells in Graves' hyperthyroidism and ophthalmopathy. Via MiXCR, TCRdb re-called the multiplex PCR reads, giving one row per CDR3 protein. This sample yields about 360,000 distinct CDR3 sequences, of which roughly 13% are seen a single time; 9.2% belongs to the top ten. Sequencing was performed on blood. These receptors were taken from a woman between 18 and 29 years old with Graves' hyperthyroidism. The conserved cysteine and the conserved F or W are not part of the CDR3 here.

V	J	CDR3
TRBV14	TRBJ2-7	ASRHGTADEQY
TRBV4-2	TRBJ2-7	ASSQVGTAGTYEQY
TRBV5-8	TRBJ2-1	ASSLVSGEQF
TRBV5-4	TRBJ2-1	ASSVDFNSYNEQF
TRBV5-1	TRBJ1-4	ASSLDRVRGKLF
TRBV20-1	TRBJ2-7	SASLAGGSRQY
TRBV10-3	TRBJ1-1	AISGGRSNTEAF
TRBV7-9	TRBJ1-4	ASSFRAGTGHETNEKLF
TRBV19	TRBJ1-3	ATETGYSGNTIY
TRBV5-4	TRBJ2-3	ASSFEGPTDTQY
TRBV9	TRBJ2-2	ASSAGDRTTGELF
TRBV3-1	TRBJ1-2	ASRKGDYGYT
TRBV28	TRBJ1-2	ASSLWTGITYGYT
TRBV7-2	TRBJ2-7	ASSPTDRRSSYEQY
TRBV2	TRBJ1-6	ASKGGGPTLH
TRBV6-2/TRBV6-3	TRBJ2-2	ASSYYFLTGELF
TRBV7-2	TRBJ2-7	ASTSFRERDEQY
TRBV20-1	TRBJ2-1	SARPGYNEQF